The clone carrying this T cell receptor (beta chain) was counted a single time. Its antigen is undetermined. Libraries were prepared by immunoSEQ multiplex PCR; TCRdb keeps only in-frame clonotypes and omits some of them. Among around 77,000 clones listed, about nine tenths were seen once. After removal of 2 bases from V and 4 bases from J, the junction contained 3 bases not matched to a gene. The germline gives CDR1 SEHNR, CDR2 FQNEAQ (reference sequence). This CDR3 spans 14 amino acids. This sample is drawn from a study of human versus mouse CDR3 diversity and MHC coevolution. Overall study: Reported immunoSEQ sensitivity was one in 200,000 T cells, with reduced amplification bias.

Study-wide points: Humans had the largest estimated TCR beta repertoire, 1.5 million to 2 million clonotypes. Clonal inequality was lowest in most of the three human donors.

The gene calls are TRBV7-9 and TRBJ2-3, with 7 bases lining up with TRBD1. Sequencing was done on a sample of naive CD4+ T cells from blood. Subset meaning: CD45RO-negative CD62L-positive naive CD4 T cells. This sequence originates from a person between 25 and 70 years old in good health. CDR3 nucleotide sequence: TGTGCCAGCAGCTTATTCGACAGGGCAGATACGCAGTATTTT. This encodes CASSLFDRADTQYF.